These 14 T cell receptor beta chains share one sample of origin, sequenced in a study of blood T cell repertoires in COVID-19. Assay: immunoSEQ multiplex PCR; the TCRdb copy retains only in-frame clones and omits some. Of a few hundred thousand clones in the sample, 85% to 90% were seen once. The sequencing sample was made of peripheral blood. The receptors originated from a woman aged 40 to 49 who had recovered from COVID-19.

The V and J genes are TRBV9 and TRBJ1-1; D uncertain. The length of the CDR3 is 12 residues. Germline V CDR1 and CDR2: SGDLS, YYNGEE. The V end was cut by 4 bases, the J end by 7 bases, with 11 bases between. CDR3 sequence (DNA): TGTGCCAGCAGCAGAACAAAGAATGAAGCTTTCTTT. Translating it yields CASSRTKNEAFF.

In this sample, this clone turned up once. The rearrangement links TRBV29-1 to TRBJ1-1; no clear D gene. V lost 4 bases to trimming and J lost 4 bases, with 13 bases between them. CDR3 length: 13 amino acids. The germline V gene encodes CDR1 SQVTM and CDR2 ANQGSEA. The CDR3: CSVGPRFGTEAFF. The DNA of the CDR3 is TGCAGCGTTGGCCCCAGGTTTGGCACTGAAGCTTTCTTT.

The genes are TRBV9 and TRBJ2-3; 8 nucleotides match TRBD1. In germline, CDR1 is SGDLS, CDR2 YYNGEE. CDR3 length equals 14 residues. Unmatched junction bases numbered 1, after V lost 0 bases and J lost 4 bases. The CDR3 reads CASSVGQGPDTQYF. For the CDR3, the DNA is TGTGCCAGCAGCGTAGGACAGGGGCCAGATACGCAGTATTTT.

Here the CDR3 reads CASSPGQGWNGYTF. The CDR3 bases are TGTGCCAGCAGTCCAGGACAGGGGTGGAATGGCTACACCTTC. The chain carries TRBV27 and TRBJ1-2; TRBD1 matches at 9 bases. J lost 6 bases, V lost 5 bases, and 7 bases had no gene match. Germline CDR1 MNHEY, CDR2 SMNVEV (reference sequence). The CDR3 has 14 residues.

The genes are TRBV7-9 and TRBJ2-3; 7 bases align to TRBD1. The germline CDR1 and CDR2 sequences are SEHNR and FQNEAQ (reference sequence). This CDR3 contains 15 residues. Trimming at V came to 4 bases and at J to 2 bases, leaving 6 bases not matched to a gene. The chain's CDR3 is CASSSWDSPTDTQYF. As DNA, the CDR3 is TGTGCCAGCAGCTCGTGGGACAGCCCCACAGATACGCAGTATTTT.

This chain joins TRBV6-5 and TRBJ2-7; possibly TRBD2 for D (7 bases). The CDR3 has 14 amino acids. Trimming pared 7 bases from V and 4 bases from J, leaving 17 bases between. Germline CDR1 and CDR2: MNHEY and SVGAGI. CDR3 DNA sequence: TGTGCCAGCAATACTGAGGGGGGGATGTACGAGCAGTACGTC. Its protein is CASNTEGGMYEQYV.

The chain has TRBV6-4 and TRBJ2-1; TRBD1 might be the D (5 bases). This CDR3 has 13 amino acids. Germline V lookup: CDR1 MRHNA, CDR2 SNTAGT. Trimming pared 3 bases from V and 9 bases from J, leaving 12 bases between. CDR3 amino acids: CASSERQLTEQFF. The CDR3 coding sequence is TGTGCCAGCAGTGAGAGACAGCTTACTGAGCAGTTCTTC.

Written as DNA, the CDR3 is TGTGCCAGCTCACCTCGAGTAGGGACATTCGGAAACACCATATATTTT. Its protein is CASSPRVGTFGNTIYF. The V gene is TRBV18, the J gene TRBJ1-3; TRBD1 is a possible D gene (6 bases). The CDR3 length is 16 residues. The V gene's germline CDR1 is KGHSH and CDR2 LQKENI. V gave up 3 bases and J gave up 4 bases, with 16 bases separating them.

The V and J genes are TRBV28 and TRBJ1-2; no clear D. CDR3 size: 12 residues. The germline V gene has CDR1 MDHEN and CDR2 SYDVKM. V was shortened by 1 base and J by 2 bases, with 2 bases between the two germline ends. Here the CDR3 reads CASSLSNYGYTF. In DNA form, the CDR3 reads TGTGCCAGCAGTTTATCGAACTATGGCTACACCTTC.

The gene calls are TRBV10-2 and TRBJ2-5; 11 positions match TRBD2. The V and J ends lost 7 bases and 5 bases, in that order; junction bases with no gene match: 9. Germline CDR1 WSHSY, CDR2 SAAADI. There are 15 residues in the CDR3. CDR3 amino acids: CASNPYSGGAETQYF. The CDR3 nucleotides read TGCGCCAGCAATCCCTATAGCGGGGGGGCCGAGACCCAGTACTTC.

The chain couples TRBV4-1 to TRBJ1-4; D is uncertain. The CDR3 contains 13 residues. Per the germline V gene, CDR1 is MGHRA and CDR2 is YSYEKL. V was clipped by 3 bases and J by 7 bases, with 9 bases between them. CDR3 residues: CASSQGLAEKLFF. CDR3 coding DNA: TGCGCCAGCAGCCAGGGCCTCGCTGAAAAACTGTTTTTT.

CDR3 amino acids: CASSQRAETQYF. The CDR3 bases are TGTGCCAGCAGCCAGCGGGCTGAGACCCAGTACTTC. The chain has TRBV6-5 and TRBJ2-5; TRBD2 might be the D (6 bases). Deletions cut 6 bases from V and 5 bases from J, with 10 bases between. This CDR3 comprises 12 residues. The germline V gene has CDR1 MNHEY and CDR2 SVGAGI.

V and J are TRBV15 and TRBJ1-2; D gene unclear. The CDR3 spans 16 residues. Trimming pared 0 bases from V and 0 bases from J, leaving 11 bases between. CDR1 LNHNV and CDR2 YYDKDF come from the germline V gene (reference sequence). In DNA, the CDR3 is TGTGCCACCAGCAGAGATTGGGAGCTGGCTAACTATGGCTACACCTTC. Encoded protein: CATSRDWELANYGYTF.

This chain joins TRBV4-1 and TRBJ2-7; 9 positions agree with TRBD1. The V and J ends lost 2 bases and 3 bases, in that order; junction bases with no gene match: 5. The CDR3 has 15 residues. CDR1 and CDR2 (germline): MGHRA, YSYEKL. In nucleotides, the CDR3 is TGCGCCAGCAGCCAATTGGGACAGGGAGGCTACGAGCAGTACTTC. As protein: CASSQLGQGGYEQYF.